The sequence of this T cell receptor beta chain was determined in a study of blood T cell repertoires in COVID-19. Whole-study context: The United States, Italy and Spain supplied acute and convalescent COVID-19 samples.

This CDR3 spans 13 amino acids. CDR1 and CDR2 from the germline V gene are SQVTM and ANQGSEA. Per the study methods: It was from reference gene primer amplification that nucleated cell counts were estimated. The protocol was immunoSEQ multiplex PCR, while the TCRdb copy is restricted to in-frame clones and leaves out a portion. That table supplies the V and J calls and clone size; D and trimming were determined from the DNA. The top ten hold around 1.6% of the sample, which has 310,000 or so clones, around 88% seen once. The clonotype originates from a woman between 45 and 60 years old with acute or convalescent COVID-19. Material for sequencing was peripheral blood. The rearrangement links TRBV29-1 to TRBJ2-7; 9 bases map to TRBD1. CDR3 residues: CTKGQGPLYEQYF. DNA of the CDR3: TGCACCAAGGGACAGGGTCCTCTCTACGAGCAGTACTTC.